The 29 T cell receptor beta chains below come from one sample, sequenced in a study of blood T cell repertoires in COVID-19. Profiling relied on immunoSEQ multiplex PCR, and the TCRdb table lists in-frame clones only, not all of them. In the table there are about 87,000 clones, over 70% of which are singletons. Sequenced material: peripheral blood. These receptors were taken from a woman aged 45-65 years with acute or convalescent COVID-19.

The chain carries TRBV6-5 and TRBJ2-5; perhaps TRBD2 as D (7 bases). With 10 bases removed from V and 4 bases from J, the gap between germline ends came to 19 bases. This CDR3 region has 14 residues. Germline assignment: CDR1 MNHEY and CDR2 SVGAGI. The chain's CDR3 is CATHPAGTPETQYF. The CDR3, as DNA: TGTGCCACCCACCCAGCGGGGACACCAGAGACCCAGTACTTC.

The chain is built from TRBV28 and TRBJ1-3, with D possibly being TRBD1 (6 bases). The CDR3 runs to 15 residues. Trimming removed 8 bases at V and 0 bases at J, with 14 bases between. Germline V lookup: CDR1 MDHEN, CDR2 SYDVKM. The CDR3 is CASFPADSSGNTIYF. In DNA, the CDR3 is TGTGCCAGCTTTCCGGCGGACAGCTCTGGAAACACCATATATTTT.

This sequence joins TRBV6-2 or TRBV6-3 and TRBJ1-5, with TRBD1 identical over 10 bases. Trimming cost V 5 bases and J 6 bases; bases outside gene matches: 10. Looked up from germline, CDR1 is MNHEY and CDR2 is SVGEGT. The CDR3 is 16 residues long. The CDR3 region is CASSAGTGVMGQPQHF. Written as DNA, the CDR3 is TGTGCCAGCAGTGCCGGGACAGGGGTCATGGGTCAGCCCCAGCATTTT.

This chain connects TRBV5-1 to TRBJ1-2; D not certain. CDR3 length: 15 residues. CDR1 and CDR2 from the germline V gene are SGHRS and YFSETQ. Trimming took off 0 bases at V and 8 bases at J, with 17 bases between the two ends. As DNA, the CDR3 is TGCGCCAGCAGCTTGGGGAGGATTCCTTATGAGGGCTACACCTTC. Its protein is CASSLGRIPYEGYTF.

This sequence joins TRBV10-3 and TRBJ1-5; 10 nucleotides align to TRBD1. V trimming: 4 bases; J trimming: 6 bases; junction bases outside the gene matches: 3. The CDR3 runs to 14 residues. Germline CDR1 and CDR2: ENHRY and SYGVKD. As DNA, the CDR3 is TGTGCCATCAGTGGGACAGGGGGGGCTCAGCCCCAGCATTTT. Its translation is CAISGTGGAQPQHF.

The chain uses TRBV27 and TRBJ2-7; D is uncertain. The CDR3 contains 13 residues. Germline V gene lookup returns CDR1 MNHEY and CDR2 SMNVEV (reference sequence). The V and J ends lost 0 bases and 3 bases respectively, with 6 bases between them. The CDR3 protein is CASSLSHSYEQYF. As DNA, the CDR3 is TGTGCCAGCAGTTTATCCCACAGCTACGAGCAGTACTTC.

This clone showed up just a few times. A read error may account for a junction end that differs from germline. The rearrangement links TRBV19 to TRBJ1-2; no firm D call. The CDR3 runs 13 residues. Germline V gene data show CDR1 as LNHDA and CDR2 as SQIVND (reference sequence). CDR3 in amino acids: CASSRRVNDGYTF. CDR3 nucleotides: TGTGCCAGTAGTAGGAGGGTTAACGATGGCTACACCTTC.

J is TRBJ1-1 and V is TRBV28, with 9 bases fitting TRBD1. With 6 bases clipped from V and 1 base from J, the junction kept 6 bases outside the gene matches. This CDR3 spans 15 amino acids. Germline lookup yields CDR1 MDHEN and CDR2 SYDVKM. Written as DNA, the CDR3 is TGTGCCAGCAGCACAGGGGGCGCGGAGAACACTGAAGCTTTCTTT. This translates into CASSTGGAENTEAFF. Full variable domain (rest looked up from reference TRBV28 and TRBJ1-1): DVKVTQSSRYLVKRTGEKVFLECVQDMDHENMFWYRQDPGLGLRLIYFSYDVKMKEKGDIPEGYSVSREKKERFSLILESASTNQTSMYLCASSTGGAENTEAFFGQGTRLTVV.

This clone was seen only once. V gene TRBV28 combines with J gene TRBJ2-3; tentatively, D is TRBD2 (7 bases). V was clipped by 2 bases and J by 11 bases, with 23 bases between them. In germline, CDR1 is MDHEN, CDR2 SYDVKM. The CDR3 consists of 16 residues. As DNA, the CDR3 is TGTGCCAGCAGTTTAGGTGCGGGGGCCACCCAGCAGAGGCAGTATTTT. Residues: CASSLGAGATQQRQYF.

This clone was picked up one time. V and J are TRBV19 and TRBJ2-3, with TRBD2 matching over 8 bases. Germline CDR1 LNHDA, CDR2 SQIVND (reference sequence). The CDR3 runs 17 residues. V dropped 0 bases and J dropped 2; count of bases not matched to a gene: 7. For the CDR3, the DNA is TGTGCCAGTAGTATAGATTTAGCGGGGCCCCTCACAGATACGCAGTATTTT. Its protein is CASSIDLAGPLTDTQYF.

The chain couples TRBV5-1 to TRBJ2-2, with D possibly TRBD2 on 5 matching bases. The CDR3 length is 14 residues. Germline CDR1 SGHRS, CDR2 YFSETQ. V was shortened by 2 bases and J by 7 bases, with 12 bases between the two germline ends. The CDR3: CASSFTGEYGELFF. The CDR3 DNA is TGCGCCAGCAGCTTTACCGGGGAATACGGGGAGCTGTTTTTT.

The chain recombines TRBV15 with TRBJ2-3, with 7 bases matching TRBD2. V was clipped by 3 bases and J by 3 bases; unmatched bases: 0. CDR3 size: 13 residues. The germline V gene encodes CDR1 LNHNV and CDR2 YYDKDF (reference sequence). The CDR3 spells CATSRGGTDTQYF. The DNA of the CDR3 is TGTGCCACCAGCAGGGGGGGGACAGATACGCAGTATTTT. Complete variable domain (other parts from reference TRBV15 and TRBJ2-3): DAMVIQNPRYQVTQFGKPVTLSCSQTLNHNVMYWYQQKSSQAPKLLFHYYDKDFNNEADTPDNFQSRRPNTSFCFLDIRSPGLGDTAMYLCATSRGGTDTQYFGPGTRLTVL.

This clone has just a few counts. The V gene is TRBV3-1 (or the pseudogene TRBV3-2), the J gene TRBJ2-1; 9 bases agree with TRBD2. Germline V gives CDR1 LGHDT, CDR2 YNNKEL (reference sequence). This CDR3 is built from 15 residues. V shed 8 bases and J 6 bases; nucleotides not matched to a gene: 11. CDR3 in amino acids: CASDSRRGGVNEQFF. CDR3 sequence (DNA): TGTGCCAGCGACTCTCGGCGCGGGGGGGTCAATGAGCAGTTCTTC.

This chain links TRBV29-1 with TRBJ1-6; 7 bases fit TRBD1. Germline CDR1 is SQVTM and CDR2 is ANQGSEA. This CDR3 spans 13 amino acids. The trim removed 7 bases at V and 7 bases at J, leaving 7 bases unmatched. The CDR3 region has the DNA TGCAGCGCTCAGGGACAGCCAAATTCACCCCTCCACTTT. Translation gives CSAQGQPNSPLHF.

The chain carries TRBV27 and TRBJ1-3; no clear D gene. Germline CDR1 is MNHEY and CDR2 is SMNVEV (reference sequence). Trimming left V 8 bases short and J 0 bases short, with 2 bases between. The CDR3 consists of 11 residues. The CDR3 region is CASHSGNTIYF. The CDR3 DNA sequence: TGTGCCAGCCACTCTGGAAACACCATATATTTT.

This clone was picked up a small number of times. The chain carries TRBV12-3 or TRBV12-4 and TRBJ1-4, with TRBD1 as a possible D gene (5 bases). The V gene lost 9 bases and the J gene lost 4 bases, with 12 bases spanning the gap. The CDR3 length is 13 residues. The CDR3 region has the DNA TGTGCCAGTAACCGGGGGTATAATGAAAAACTGTTTTTT. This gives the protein CASNRGYNEKLFF.

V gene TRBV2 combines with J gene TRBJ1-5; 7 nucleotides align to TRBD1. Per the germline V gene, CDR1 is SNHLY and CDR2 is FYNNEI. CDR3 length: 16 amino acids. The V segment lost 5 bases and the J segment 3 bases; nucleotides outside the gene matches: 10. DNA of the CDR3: TGTGCCAGCAGTCCGAAAGGGACAGCGGCCAATCAGCCCCAGCATTTT. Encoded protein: CASSPKGTAANQPQHF.

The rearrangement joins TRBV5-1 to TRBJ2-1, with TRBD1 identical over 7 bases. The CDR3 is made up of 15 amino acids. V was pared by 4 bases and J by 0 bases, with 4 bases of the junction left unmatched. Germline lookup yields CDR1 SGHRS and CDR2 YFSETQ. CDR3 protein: CASSARDSSYNEQFF. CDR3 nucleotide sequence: TGCGCCAGCAGCGCCCGGGACAGCTCCTACAATGAGCAGTTCTTC.

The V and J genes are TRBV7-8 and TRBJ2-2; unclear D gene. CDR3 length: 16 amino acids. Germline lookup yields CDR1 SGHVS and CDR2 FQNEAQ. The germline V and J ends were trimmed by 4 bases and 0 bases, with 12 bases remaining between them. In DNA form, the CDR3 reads TGTGCCAGCAGCTCCGCAAGAAGCTCGAACACCGGGGAGCTGTTTTTT. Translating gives CASSSARSSNTGELFF. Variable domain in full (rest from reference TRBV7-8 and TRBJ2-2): GAGVSQSPRYKVAKRGQDVALRCDPISGHVSLFWYQQALGQGPEFLTYFQNEAQLDKSGLPSDRFFAERPEGSVSTLKIQRTQQEDSAVYLCASSSARSSNTGELFFGEGSRLTVL.

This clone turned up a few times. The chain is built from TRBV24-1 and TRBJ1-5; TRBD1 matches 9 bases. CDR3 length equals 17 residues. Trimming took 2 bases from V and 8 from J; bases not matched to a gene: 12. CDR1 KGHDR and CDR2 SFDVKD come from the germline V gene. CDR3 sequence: CATSDSSGTGRGKPQHF. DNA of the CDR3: TGTGCCACCAGTGATTCATCCGGGACAGGGAGGGGGAAGCCCCAGCATTTT.

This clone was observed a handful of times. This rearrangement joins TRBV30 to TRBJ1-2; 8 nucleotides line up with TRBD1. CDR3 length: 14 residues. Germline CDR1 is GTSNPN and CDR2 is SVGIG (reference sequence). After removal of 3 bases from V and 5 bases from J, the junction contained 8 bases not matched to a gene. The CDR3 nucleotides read TGTGCCTGGAGCCGACAGGGGTTGGGGTATGGCTACACCTTC. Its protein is CAWSRQGLGYGYTF.

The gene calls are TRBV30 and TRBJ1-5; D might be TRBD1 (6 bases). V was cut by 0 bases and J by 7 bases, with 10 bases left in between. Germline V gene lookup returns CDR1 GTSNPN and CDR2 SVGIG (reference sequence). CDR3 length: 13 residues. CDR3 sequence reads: CAWSVQGGQPQHF. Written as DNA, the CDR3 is TGTGCCTGGAGTGTACAGGGAGGGCAGCCCCAGCATTTT.

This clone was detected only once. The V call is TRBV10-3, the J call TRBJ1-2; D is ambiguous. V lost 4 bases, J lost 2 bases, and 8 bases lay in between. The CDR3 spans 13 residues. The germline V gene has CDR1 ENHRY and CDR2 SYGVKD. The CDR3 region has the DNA TGTGCCATCAGTGGACACGAAAACTATGGCTACACCTTC. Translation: CAISGHENYGYTF.

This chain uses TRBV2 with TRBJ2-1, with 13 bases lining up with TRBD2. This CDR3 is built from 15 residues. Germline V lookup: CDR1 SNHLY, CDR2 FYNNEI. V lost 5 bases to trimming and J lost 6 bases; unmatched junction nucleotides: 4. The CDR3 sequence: CASSWTSGGGNEQFF. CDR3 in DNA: TGTGCCAGCAGTTGGACTAGCGGGGGAGGCAATGAGCAGTTCTTC.

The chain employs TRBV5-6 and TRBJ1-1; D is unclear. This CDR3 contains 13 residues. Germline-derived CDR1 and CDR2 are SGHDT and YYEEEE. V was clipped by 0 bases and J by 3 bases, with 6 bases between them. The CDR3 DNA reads TGTGCCAGCAGCTTGGGCGGAGACACTGAAGCTTTCTTT. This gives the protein CASSLGGDTEAFF.

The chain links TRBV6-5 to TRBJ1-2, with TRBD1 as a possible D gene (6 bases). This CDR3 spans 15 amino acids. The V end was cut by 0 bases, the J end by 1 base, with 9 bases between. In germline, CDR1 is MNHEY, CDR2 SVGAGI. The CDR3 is CASSYSRGNNYGYTF. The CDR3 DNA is TGTGCCAGCAGTTACTCCAGGGGTAATAACTATGGCTACACCTTC.

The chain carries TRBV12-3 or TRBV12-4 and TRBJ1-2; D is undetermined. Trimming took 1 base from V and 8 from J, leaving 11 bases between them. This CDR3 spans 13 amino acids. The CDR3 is CASSLGHEAGYTF. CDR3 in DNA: TGTGCCAGCAGTTTAGGCCATGAGGCCGGCTACACCTTC.

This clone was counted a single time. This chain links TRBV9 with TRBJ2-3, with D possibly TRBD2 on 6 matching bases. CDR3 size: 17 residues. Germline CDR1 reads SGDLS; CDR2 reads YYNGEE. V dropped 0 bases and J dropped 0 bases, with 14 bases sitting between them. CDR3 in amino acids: CASSVERGRGSTDTQYF. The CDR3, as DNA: TGTGCCAGCAGCGTAGAGCGCGGGCGGGGTAGCACAGATACGCAGTATTTT.

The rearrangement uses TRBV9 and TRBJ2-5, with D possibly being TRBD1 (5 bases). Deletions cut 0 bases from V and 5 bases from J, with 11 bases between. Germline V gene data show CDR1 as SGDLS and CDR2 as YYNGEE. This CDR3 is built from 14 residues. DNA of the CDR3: TGTGCCAGCAGCGTAGGGGGCGGAACGGAGACCCAGTACTTC. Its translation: CASSVGGGTETQYF.